The sequence of this TCR beta chain was determined in a study of identical twins. Germline lookup yields CDR1 MNHNS and CDR2 SASEGT. Deletions cut 7 bases from V and 5 bases from J, with 19 bases between. The CDR3 covers 15 residues. Overall study results and limits: Models underestimated TCR alpha sharing (out-of-frame) in monozygotic twins.

In its sample, this clonotype was seen many times. Its antigen is still unknown. TCRdb reprocessed the 5' RACE reads with MiXCR, giving one entry per CDR3 protein. The sample consists of fewer than 350,000 distinct CDR3 sequences, about 8.9% of them appearing once. These data were likewise used in another study, on yellow fever vaccine responses in identical twins. This second study notes: Reported findings indicate that twins' vaccine T cell responses seemed partially convergent, partially personalized.

The TCR was taken from a woman aged 18-29 years in good health. The source material was memory (CD45RO+) T cells sorted from blood. The V call is TRBV6-1, the J call TRBJ2-3; perhaps D is TRBD1 or TRBD2 (5 bases each). DNA for the CDR3: TGTGCCAGCACCCCTAGTCCAGCGAGGGGAGATACGCAGTATTTT. This codes for CASTPSPARGDTQYF.